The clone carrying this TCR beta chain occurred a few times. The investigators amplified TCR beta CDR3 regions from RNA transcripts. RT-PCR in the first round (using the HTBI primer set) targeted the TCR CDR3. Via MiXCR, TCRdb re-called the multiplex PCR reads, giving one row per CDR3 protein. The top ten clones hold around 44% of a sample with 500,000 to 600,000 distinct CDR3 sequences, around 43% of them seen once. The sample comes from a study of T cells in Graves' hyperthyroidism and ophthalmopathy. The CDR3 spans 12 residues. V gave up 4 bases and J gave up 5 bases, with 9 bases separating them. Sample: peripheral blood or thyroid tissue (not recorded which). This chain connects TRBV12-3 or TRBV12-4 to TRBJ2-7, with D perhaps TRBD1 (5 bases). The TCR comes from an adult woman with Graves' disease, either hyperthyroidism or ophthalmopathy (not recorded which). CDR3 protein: CASSYDSHEQYF. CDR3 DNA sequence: TGTGCCAGCAGTTACGACAGCCACGAGCAGTACTTC.